This T cell receptor (beta chain) derives from a study of graft-versus-host responses after intestinal transplantation. This CDR3 is built from 18 residues. J gave up 2 bases and V 2 bases, and 14 bases lay outside the gene matches. CDR1 is SGHRS and CDR2 is YFSETQ in the germline V gene. Only one count was recorded for this clone. Its cognate antigen is unknown. Sequenced by immunoSEQ multiplex PCR; TCRdb stores in-frame clones only, minus some. The data hold about 100,000 clones, with roughly 87% observed a single time. The origin of this receptor is a human donor who was the organ donor for an intestinal transplant. The chain couples TRBV5-1 to TRBJ2-7; 9 bases map to TRBD2. Source: unstimulated CD4+ T cells sorted from spleen or lymph node cells, taken before transplant. For the CDR3, the DNA is TGCGCCAGCAGCTTCACCGCTTCGGGAGCGGGGGGCGCCTACGAGCAGTACTTC. It is translated as CASSFTASGAGGAYEQYF.